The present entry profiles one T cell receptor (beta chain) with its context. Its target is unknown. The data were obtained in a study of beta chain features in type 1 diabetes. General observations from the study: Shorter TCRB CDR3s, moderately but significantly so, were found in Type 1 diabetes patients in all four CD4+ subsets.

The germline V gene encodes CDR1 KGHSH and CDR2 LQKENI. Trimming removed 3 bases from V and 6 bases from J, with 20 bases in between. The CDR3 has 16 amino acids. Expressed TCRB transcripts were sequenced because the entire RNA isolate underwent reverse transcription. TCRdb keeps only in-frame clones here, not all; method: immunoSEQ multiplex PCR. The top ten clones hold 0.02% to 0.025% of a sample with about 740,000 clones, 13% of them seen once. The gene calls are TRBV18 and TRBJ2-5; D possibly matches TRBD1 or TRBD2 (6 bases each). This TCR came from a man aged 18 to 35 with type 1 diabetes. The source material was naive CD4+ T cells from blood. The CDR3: CASSPWGAGNQKTQYF. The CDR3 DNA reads TGTGCCAGCTCACCGTGGGGGGCAGGCAACCAGAAGACCCAGTACTTC. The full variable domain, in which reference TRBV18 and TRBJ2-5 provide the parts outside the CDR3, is NAGVMQNPRHLVRRRGQEARLRCSPMKGHSHVYWYRQLPEEGLKFMVYLQKENIIDESGMPKERFSAEFPKEGPSILRIQQVVRGDSAAYFCASSPWGAGNQKTQYFGPGTRLLVL.